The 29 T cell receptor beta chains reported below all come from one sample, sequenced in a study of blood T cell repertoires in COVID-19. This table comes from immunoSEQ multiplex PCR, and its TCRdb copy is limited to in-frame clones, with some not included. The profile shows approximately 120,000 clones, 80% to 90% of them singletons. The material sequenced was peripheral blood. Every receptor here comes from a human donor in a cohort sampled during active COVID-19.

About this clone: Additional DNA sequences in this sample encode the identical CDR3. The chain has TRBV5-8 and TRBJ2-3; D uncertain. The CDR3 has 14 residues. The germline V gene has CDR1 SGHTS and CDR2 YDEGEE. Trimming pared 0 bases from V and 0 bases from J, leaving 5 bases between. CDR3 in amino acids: CASSLGRSTDTQYF. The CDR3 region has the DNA TGTGCCAGCAGCTTGGGTAGAAGCACAGATACGCAGTATTTT.

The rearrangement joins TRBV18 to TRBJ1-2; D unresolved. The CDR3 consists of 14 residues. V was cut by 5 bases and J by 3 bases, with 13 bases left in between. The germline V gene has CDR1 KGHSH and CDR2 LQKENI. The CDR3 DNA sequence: TGTGCCAGCTCATCCGCCGGGTCTGACTATGGCTACACCTTC. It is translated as CASSSAGSDYGYTF.

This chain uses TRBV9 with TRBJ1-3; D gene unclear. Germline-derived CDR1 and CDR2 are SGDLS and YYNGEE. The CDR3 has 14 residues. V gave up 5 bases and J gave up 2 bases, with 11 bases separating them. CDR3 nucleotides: TGTGCCAGCAGTGTCGTGGCAGCTGGAAACACCATATATTTT. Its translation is CASSVVAAGNTIYF.

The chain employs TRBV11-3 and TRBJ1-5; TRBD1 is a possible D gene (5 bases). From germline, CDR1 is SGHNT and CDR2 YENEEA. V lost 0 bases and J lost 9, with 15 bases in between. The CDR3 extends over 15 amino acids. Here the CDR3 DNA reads TGTGCCAGCAGCTTAGACGGCAGGGAAATCCGGCCCCAGCATTTT. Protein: CASSLDGREIRPQHF.

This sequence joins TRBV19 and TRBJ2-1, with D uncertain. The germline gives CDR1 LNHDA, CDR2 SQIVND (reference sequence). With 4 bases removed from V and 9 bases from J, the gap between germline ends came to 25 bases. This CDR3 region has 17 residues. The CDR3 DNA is TGTGCCAGTAGTAAATCCCGCGGAGTGTTTGGTCGAGCTGAGCAGTTCTTC. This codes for CASSKSRGVFGRAEQFF.

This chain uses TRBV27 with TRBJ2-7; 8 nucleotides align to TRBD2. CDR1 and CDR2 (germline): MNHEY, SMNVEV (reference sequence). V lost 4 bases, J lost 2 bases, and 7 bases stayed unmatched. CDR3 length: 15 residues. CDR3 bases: TGTGCCAGCAGTTCCCTGACTAGCGCTACCTACGAGCAGTACTTC. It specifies CASSSLTSATYEQYF.

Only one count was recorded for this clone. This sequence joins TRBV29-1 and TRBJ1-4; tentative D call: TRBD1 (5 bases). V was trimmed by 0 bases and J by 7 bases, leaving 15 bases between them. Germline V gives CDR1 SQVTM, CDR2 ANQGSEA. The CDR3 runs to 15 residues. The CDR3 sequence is CSVEDRLGGSEKLFF. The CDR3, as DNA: TGCAGCGTTGAAGATCGGCTGGGGGGAAGTGAAAAACTGTTTTTT.

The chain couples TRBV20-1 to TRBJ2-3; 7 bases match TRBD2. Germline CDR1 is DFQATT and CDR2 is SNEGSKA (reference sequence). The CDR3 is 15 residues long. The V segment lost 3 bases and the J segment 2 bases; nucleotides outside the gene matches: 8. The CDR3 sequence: CSASSLAAVTDTQYF. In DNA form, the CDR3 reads TGCAGTGCTAGTTCGCTAGCGGCAGTCACAGATACGCAGTATTTT.

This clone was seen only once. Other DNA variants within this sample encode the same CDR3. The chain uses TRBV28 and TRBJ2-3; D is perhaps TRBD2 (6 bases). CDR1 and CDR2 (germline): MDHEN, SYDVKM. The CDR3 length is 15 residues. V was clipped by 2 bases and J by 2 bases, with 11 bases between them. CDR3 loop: CASSLLGLSTDTQYF. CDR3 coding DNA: TGTGCCAGCAGTTTACTGGGACTCTCCACAGATACGCAGTATTTT.

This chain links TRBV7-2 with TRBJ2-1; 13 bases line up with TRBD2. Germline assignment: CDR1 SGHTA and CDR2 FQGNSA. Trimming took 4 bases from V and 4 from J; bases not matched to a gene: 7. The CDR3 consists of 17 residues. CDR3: CASSYRTSGSRYNEQFF. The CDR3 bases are TGTGCCAGCAGCTACCGGACTAGCGGGAGCAGATACAATGAGCAGTTCTTC.

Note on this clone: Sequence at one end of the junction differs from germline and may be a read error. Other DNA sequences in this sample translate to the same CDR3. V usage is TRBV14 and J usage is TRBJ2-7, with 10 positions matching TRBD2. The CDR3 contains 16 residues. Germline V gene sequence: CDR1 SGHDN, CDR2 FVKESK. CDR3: CASSQRVTSGPYEQYF. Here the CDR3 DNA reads TGTGCCAGCAGCCAGAGGGTGACTAGCGGGCCCTACGAGCAGTACTTT. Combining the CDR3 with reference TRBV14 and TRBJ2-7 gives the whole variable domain EAGVTQFPSHSVIEKGQTVTLRCDPISGHDNLYWYRRVMGKEIKFLLHFVKESKQDESGMPNNRFLAERTGGTYSTLKVQPAELEDSGVYFCASSQRVTSGPYEQYFGPGTRLTVT.

CDR3 residues: CASSVGDRSYYEQYF. DNA of the CDR3: TGTGCCAGCAGCGTAGGCGACAGGTCTTACTACGAGCAGTACTTC. V is TRBV9 and J is TRBJ2-7, with a weak D call TRBD1 (6 bases). The CDR3 loop spans 15 amino acids. In germline, CDR1 is SGDLS, CDR2 YYNGEE. Trimming removed 0 bases from V and 3 bases from J, with 13 bases in between.

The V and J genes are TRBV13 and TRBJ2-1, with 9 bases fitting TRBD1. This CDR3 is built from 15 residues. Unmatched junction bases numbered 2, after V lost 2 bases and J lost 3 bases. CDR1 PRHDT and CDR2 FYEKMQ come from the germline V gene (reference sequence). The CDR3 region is CASSLRGQGYNEQFF. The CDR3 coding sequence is TGTGCCAGCAGCTTAAGGGGACAGGGCTACAATGAGCAGTTCTTC.

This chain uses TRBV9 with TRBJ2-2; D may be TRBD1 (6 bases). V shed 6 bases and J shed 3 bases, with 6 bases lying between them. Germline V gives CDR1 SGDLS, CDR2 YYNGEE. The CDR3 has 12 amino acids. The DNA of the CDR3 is TGTGCCAGCAAGGGGGACACCGGGGAGCTGTTTTTT. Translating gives CASKGDTGELFF.

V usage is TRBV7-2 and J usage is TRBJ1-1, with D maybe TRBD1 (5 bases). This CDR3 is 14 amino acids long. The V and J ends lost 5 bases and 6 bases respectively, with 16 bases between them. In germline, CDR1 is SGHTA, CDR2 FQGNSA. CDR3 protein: CASSPPGSRAEAFF. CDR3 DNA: TGTGCCAGCAGCCCCCCAGGGTCAAGGGCTGAAGCTTTCTTT.

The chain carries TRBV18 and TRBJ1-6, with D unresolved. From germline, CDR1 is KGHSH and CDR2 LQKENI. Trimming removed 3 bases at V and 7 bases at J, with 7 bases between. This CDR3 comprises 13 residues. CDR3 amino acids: CASSPGPNSPLHF. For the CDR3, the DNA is TGTGCCAGCTCACCTGGGCCCAATTCACCCCTCCACTTT.

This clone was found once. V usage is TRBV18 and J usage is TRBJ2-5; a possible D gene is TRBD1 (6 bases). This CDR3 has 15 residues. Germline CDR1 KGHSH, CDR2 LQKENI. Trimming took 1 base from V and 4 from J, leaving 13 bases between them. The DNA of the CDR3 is TGTGCCAGCTCACCACACACAGGGCCCGGAGAGACCCAGTACTTC. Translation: CASSPHTGPGETQYF.

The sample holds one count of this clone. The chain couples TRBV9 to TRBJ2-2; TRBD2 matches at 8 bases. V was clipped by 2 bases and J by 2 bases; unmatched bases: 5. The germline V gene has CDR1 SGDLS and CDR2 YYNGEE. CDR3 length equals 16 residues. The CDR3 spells CASSVSGTSNTGELFF. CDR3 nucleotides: TGTGCCAGCAGCGTCTCCGGGACTAGTAACACCGGGGAGCTGTTTTTT.

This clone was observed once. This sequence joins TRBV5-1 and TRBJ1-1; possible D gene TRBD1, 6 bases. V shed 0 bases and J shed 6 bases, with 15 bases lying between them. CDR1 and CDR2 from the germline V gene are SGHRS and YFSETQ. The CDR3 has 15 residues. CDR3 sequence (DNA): TGCGCCAGCAGCTTGGGGGGGGGCGAGAGGGCTGAAGCTTTCTTT. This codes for CASSLGGGERAEAFF.

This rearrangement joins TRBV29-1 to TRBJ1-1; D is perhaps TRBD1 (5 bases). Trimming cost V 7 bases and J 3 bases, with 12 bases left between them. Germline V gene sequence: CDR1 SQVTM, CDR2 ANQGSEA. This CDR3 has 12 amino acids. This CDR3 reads CSADDSDTEAFF. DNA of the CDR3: TGCAGCGCGGACGACAGCGACACTGAAGCTTTCTTT.

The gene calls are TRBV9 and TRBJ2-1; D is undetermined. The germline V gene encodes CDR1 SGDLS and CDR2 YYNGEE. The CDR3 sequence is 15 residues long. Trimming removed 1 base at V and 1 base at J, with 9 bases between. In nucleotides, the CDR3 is TGTGCCAGCAGCGTACAGGATAGGTCCTACAATGAGCAGTTCTTC. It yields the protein CASSVQDRSYNEQFF.

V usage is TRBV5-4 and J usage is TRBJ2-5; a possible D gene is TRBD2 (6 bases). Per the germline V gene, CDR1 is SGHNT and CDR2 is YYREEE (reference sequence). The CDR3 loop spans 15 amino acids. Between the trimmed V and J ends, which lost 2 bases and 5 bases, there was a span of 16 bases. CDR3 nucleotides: TGTGCCAGCAGCTTCGGCGGGACTTGGGGGGAGACCCAGTACTTC. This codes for CASSFGGTWGETQYF.

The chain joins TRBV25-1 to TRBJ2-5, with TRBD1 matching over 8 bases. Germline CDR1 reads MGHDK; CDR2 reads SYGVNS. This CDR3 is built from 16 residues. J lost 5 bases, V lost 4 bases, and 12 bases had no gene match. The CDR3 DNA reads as TGTGCCAGCAGTGGGCGACAGGGGATTGGGTCGGAGACCCAGTACTTC. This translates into CASSGRQGIGSETQYF.

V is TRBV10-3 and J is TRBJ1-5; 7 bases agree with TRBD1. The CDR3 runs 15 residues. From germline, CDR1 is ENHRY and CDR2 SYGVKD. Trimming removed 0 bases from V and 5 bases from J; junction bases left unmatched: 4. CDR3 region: CAISESYRGDQPQHF. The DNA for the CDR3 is TGTGCCATCAGTGAGTCGTACAGGGGCGATCAGCCCCAGCATTTT.

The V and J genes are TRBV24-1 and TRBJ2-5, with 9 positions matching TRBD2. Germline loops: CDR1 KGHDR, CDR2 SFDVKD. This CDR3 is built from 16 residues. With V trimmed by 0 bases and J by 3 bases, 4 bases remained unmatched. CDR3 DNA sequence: TGTGCCACCAGTGATTTGTGGCCTAGCGGGGAAGAGACCCAGTACTTC. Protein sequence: CATSDLWPSGEETQYF.

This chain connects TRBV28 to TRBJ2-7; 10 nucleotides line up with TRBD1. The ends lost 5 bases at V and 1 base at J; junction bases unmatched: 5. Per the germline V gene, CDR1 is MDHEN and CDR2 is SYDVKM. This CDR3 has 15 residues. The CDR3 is CASSMTGGRSYEQYF. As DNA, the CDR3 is TGTGCCAGCAGTATGACAGGGGGCCGATCCTACGAGCAGTACTTC.

CDR3 sequence (DNA): TGTGCCAGCAGCCAGCCCGGGACAGGGAATTCACCCCTCCACTTT. It encodes CASSQPGTGNSPLHF. The rearrangement uses TRBV3-1 (or the pseudogene TRBV3-2) and TRBJ1-6, with 9 bases identical to TRBD1. The CDR3 runs to 15 residues. Germline lookup yields CDR1 LGHDT and CDR2 YNNKEL (reference sequence). J lost 7 bases, V lost 3 bases, and 4 bases had no gene match.

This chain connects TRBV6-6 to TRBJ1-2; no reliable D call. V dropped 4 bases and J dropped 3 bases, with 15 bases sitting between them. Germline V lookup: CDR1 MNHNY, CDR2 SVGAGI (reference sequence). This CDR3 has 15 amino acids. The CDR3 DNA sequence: TGTGCCAGCAGTTGGCTGGGAGGGTTGGACTATGGCTACACCTTC. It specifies CASSWLGGLDYGYTF.

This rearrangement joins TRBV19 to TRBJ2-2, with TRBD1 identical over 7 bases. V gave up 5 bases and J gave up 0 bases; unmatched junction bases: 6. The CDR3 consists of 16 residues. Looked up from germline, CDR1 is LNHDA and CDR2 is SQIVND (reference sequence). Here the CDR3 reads CASSLGGQTNTGELFF. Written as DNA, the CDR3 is TGTGCCAGTAGTCTAGGGGGACAGACGAACACCGGGGAGCTGTTTTTT.